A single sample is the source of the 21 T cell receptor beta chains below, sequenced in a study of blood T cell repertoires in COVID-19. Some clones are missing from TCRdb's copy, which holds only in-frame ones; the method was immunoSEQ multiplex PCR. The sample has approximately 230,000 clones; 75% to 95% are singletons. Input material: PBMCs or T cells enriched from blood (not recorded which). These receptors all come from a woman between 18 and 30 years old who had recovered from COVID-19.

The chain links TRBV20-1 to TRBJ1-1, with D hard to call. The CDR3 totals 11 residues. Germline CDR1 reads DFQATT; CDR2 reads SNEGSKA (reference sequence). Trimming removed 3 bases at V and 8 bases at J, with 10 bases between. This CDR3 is CSASRLTEAFF. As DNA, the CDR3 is TGCAGTGCTAGCAGACTCACCGAAGCTTTCTTT.

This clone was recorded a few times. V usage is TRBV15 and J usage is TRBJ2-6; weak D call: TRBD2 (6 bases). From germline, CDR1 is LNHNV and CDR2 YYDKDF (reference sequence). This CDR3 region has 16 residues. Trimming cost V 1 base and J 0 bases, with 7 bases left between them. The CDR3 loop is CATSRGGDSGANVLTF. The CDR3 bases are TGTGCCACCAGCAGAGGCGGGGACTCTGGGGCCAACGTCCTGACTTTC.

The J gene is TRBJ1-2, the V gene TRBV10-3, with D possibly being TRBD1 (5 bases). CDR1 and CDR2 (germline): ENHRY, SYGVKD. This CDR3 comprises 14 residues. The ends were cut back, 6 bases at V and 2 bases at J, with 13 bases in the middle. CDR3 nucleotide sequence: TGTGCCATCAGGGGGGGTCACTCAAACTATGGCTACACCTTC. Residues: CAIRGGHSNYGYTF.

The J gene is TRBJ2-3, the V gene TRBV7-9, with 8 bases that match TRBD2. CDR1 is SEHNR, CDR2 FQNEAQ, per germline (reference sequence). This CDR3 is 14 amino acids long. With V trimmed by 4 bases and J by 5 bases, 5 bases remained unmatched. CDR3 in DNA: TGTGCCAGCAGCTGGGGACTAGAGGTAGATACGCAGTATTTT. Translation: CASSWGLEVDTQYF. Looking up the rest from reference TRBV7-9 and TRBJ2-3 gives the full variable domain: DTGVSQNPRHKITKRGQNVTFRCDPISEHNRLYWYRQTLGQGPEFLTYFQNEAQLEKSRLLSDRFSAERPKGSFSTLEIQRTEQGDSAMYLCASSWGLEVDTQYFGPGTRLTVL.

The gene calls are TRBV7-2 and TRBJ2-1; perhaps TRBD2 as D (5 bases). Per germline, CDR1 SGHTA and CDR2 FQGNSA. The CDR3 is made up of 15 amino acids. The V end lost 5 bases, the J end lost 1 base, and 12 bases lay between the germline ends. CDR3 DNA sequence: TGTGCCAGCAGCCCCAGGTCGGGGTCCTACAATGAGCAGTTCTTC. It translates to CASSPRSGSYNEQFF. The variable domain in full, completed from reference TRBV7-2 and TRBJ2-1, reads GAGVSQSPSNKVTEKGKDVELRCDPISGHTALYWYRQSLGQGLEFLIYFQGNSAPDKSGLPSDRFSAERTGGSVSTLTIQRTQQEDSAVYLCASSPRSGSYNEQFFGPGTRLTVL.

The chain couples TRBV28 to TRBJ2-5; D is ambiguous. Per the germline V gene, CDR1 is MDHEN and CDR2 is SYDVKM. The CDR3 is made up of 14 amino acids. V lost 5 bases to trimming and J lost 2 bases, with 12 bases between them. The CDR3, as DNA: TGTGCCAGCAGTAGCCCGACGAGGCAAGAGACCCAGTACTTC. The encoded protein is CASSSPTRQETQYF.

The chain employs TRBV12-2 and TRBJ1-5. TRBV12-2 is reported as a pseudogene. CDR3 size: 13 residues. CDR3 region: CASRLARAQPQHF. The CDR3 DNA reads TGTGCAAGTCGCTTAGCGCGGGCTCAGCCCCAGCATTTT.

CDR3: CASSPIGTGYGYTF. The CDR3 DNA is TGTGCCAGCAGCCCAATTGGGACTGGCTATGGCTACACCTTC. The chain links TRBV7-3 to TRBJ1-2, with TRBD1 as a possible D gene (5 bases). Germline V gene lookup returns CDR1 SGHTA and CDR2 FQGTGA. The CDR3 consists of 14 residues. V was cut by 5 bases and J by 4 bases, with 14 bases left in between.

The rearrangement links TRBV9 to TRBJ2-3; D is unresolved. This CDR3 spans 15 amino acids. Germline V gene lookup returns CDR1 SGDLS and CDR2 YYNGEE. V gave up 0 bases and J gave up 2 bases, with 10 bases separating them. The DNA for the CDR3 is TGTGCCAGCAGCGTAGTCCCCCAGAACACAGATACGCAGTATTTT. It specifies CASSVVPQNTDTQYF.

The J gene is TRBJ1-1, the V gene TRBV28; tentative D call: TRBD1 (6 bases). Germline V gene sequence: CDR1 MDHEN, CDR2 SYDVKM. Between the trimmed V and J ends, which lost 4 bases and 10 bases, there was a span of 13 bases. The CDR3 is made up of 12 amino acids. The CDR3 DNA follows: TGTGCCAGCAGTTCCGGGGGGCTTGTAGCTTTCTTT. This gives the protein CASSSGGLVAFF.

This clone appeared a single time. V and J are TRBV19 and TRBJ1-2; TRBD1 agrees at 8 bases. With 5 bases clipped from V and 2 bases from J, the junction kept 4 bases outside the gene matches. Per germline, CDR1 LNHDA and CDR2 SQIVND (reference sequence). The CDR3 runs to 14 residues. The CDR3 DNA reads TGTGCCAGTAGTGGACAGGGAGGGAACTATGGCTACACCTTC. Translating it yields CASSGQGGNYGYTF.

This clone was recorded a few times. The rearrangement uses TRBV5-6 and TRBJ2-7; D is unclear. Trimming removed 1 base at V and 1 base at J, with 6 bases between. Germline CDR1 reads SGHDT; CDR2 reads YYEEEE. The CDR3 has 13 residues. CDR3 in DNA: TGTGCCAGCAGCTTGTCGCAGTCCTACGAGCAGTACTTC. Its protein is CASSLSQSYEQYF.

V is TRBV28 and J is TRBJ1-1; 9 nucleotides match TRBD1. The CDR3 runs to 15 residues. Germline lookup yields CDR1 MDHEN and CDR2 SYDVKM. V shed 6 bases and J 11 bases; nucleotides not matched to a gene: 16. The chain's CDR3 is CASSLLRGDRVWAFF. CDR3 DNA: TGTGCCAGCAGCCTCCTCAGGGGGGACAGGGTGTGGGCTTTCTTT.

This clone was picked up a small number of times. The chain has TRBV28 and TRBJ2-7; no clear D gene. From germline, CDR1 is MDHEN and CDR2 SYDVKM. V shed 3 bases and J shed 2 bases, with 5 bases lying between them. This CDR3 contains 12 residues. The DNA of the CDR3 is TGTGCCAGCAGTTTTTCGGCCTACGAGCAGTACTTC. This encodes CASSFSAYEQYF.

CDR3 sequence reads: CATSRMDRENTEAFF. CDR3 sequence (DNA): TGTGCCACCAGCAGGATGGACAGGGAGAATACTGAAGCTTTCTTT. J is TRBJ1-1 and V is TRBV15, with 8 positions matching TRBD1. Germline V CDR1 and CDR2: LNHNV, YYDKDF (reference sequence). Trimming removed 3 bases from V and 5 bases from J; junction bases left unmatched: 8. The CDR3 sequence is 15 residues long.

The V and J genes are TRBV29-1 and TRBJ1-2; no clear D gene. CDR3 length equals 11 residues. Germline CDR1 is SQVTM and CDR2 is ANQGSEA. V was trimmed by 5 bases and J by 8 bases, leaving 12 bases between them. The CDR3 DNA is TGCAGCGTTCAAGGACGGGAGGGCTACACCTTC. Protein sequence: CSVQGREGYTF.

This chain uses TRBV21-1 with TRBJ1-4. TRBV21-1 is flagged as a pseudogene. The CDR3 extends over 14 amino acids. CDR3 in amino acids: CASINRSYYEKLFF. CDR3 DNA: TGTGCCAGCATAAATAGAAGTTACTATGAAAAACTGTTTTTT.

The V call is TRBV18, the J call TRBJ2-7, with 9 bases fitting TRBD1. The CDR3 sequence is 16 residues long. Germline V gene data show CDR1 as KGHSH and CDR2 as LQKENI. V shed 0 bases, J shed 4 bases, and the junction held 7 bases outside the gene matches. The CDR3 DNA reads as TGTGCCAGCTCACCACCGATGACAGGGGGTGCGTACGAGCAGTACTTC. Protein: CASSPPMTGGAYEQYF. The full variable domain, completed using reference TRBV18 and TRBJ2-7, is NAGVMQNPRHLVRRRGQEARLRCSPMKGHSHVYWYRQLPEEGLKFMVYLQKENIIDESGMPKERFSAEFPKEGPSILRIQQVVRGDSAAYFCASSPPMTGGAYEQYFGPGTRLTVT.

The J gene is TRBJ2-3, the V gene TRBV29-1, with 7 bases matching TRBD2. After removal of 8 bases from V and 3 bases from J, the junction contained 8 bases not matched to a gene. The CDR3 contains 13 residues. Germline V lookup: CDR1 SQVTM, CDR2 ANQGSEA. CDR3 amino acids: CSPRRTSTDTQYF. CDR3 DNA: TGCAGCCCACGACGGACTAGTACAGATACGCAGTATTTT.

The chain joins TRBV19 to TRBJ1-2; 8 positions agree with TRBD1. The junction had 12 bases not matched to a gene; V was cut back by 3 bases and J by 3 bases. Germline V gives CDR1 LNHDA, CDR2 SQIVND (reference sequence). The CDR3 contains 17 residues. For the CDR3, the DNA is TGTGCCAGTAGTATTTACCTGACAGGGGTGGATTACTATGGCTACACCTTC. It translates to CASSIYLTGVDYYGYTF.

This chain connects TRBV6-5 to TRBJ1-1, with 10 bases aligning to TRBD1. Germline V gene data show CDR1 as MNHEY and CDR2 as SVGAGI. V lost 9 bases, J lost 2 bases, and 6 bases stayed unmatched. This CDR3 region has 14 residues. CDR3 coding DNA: TGTGCCAGTCGGGACAGGGGACCAAACACTGAAGCTTTCTTT. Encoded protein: CASRDRGPNTEAFF.